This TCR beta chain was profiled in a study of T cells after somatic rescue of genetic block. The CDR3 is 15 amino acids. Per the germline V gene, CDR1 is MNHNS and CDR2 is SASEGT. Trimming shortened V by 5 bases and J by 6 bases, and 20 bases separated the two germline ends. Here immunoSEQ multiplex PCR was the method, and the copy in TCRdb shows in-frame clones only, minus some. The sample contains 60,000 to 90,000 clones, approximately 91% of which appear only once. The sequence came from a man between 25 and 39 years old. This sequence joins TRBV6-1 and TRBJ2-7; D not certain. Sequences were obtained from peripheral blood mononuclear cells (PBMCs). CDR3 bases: TGTGCCAGCAGTAGTCCCACGACACGACGGCCCGAGCAGTACTTC. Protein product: CASSSPTTRRPEQYF.